The 29 T cell receptor beta chains below come from one sample, sequenced in a study of response to subunit inactivated influenza vaccine (dated by TCRdb to the late 2010s). The library was produced with RT-PCR. The sequencer listed for this sample is Illumina HiSeq 2500. TCRdb took the public reads, trimmed them with fastp at Q25, ran MiXCR for clone calling and kept in-frame beta chains. One record per CDR3 amino acid sequence lists the most common genes and DNA. Here the sample has 600,000 to 850,000 distinct CDR3 sequences; less than 15% occur a single time. The ten largest clones add up to 7.6% of the sample. Specimen: PBMCs from blood, collected less than 15 days before vaccination. These receptors were obtained from a man aged 45 to 65 who received an inactivated influenza vaccine. Donor details come from another sample of the same person, matched by shared clones.

The table lists this clonotype with many counts. The chain recombines TRBV7-8 with TRBJ2-7, with 8 bases aligning to TRBD2. Germline CDR1 SGHVS, CDR2 FQNEAQ. Trimming at V came to 9 bases and at J to 5 bases, leaving 9 bases not matched to a gene. CDR3 length: 13 amino acids. The CDR3 loop reads CASIAGFNNEQYF. Written as DNA, the CDR3 is TGTGCCAGTATAGCGGGATTCAACAACGAGCAGTACTTC.

The table lists this clonotype with a few counts. The chain has TRBV6-1 and TRBJ2-1; 7 nucleotides line up with TRBD1. Germline trimming cut 5 bases from V and 4 bases from J; bases unmatched to any gene: 11. The CDR3 runs to 16 residues. Looked up from germline, CDR1 is MNHNS and CDR2 is SASEGT. The CDR3 loop reads CASSQGNRGPYNEQFF. The CDR3 DNA reads as TGTGCCAGCAGTCAAGGAAACAGGGGTCCATACAATGAGCAGTTCTTC.

This rearrangement joins TRBV28 to TRBJ2-7; tentative D call: TRBD1 (6 bases). V was clipped by 4 bases and J by 3 bases, with 13 bases between them. Germline CDR1 and CDR2: MDHEN and SYDVKM. The CDR3 is 14 residues long. CDR3 DNA: TGTGCCAGCAGTTCAACAGGGTCTTTCTACGAGCAGTACTTC. Its protein is CASSSTGSFYEQYF. Variable domain in full (rest from reference TRBV28 and TRBJ2-7): DVKVTQSSRYLVKRTGEKVFLECVQDMDHENMFWYRQDPGLGLRLIYFSYDVKMKEKGDIPEGYSVSREKKERFSLILESASTNQTSMYLCASSSTGSFYEQYFGPGTRLTVT.

J is TRBJ2-2 and V is TRBV14, with D unclear. Trimming stripped 1 base from V and 9 bases from J, with 12 bases between. The CDR3 is 14 residues long. Germline V gene lookup returns CDR1 SGHDN and CDR2 FVKESK. The CDR3 nucleotides read TGTGCCAGCAGCCAAGCCCGGACCATCAGGGAGCTGTTTTTT. As protein: CASSQARTIRELFF.

The V gene is TRBV7-2, the J gene TRBJ1-2; tentatively, D is TRBD1 (6 bases). The CDR3 loop spans 13 amino acids. V was pared by 5 bases and J by 13 bases, with 20 bases between. CDR1 is SGHTA, CDR2 FQGNSA, per germline. The CDR3 nucleotides read TGTGCCAGCAGCGGCGACAGGACATTGGTCTCCACCTTC. It encodes CASSGDRTLVSTF.

This clonotype has at least ten counts. Written as DNA, the CDR3 is TGCAGCGTCGAGGGTTCTGGCTACACCTTC. Encoded protein: CSVEGSGYTF. V gene TRBV29-1 combines with J gene TRBJ1-2; no clear D. V lost 6 bases to trimming and J lost 7 bases, with 9 bases between them. From germline, CDR1 is SQVTM and CDR2 ANQGSEA. This CDR3 spans 10 amino acids.

The chain is built from TRBV5-1 and TRBJ2-5; TRBD1 agrees at 10 bases. Germline loops: CDR1 SGHRS, CDR2 YFSETQ. This CDR3 has 16 residues. V gave up 0 bases and J gave up 3 bases; unmatched junction bases: 5. CDR3 region: CASSLVPGQGEETQYF. The CDR3 DNA follows: TGCGCCAGCAGCTTGGTCCCCGGACAGGGGGAAGAGACCCAGTACTTC.

This chain joins TRBV5-1 and TRBJ1-1, with a weak D call TRBD1 (5 bases). The CDR3 length is 12 residues. Trimming shortened V by 0 bases and J by 13 bases, and 13 bases separated the two germline ends. Germline values: CDR1 SGHRS, CDR2 YFSETQ. In DNA, the CDR3 is TGCGCCAGCAGCTTGGCCGGGGGGGGAGTTTTCTTT. Protein sequence: CASSLAGGGVFF.

V and J are TRBV5-1 and TRBJ2-2; possibly TRBD1 for D (6 bases). The V end was cut by 4 bases, the J end by 7 bases, with 14 bases between. CDR3 length: 14 residues. Germline assignment: CDR1 SGHRS and CDR2 YFSETQ. The chain's CDR3 is CASSPGHLGGELFF. The CDR3 DNA reads as TGCGCCAGCAGCCCGGGACACTTGGGCGGGGAGCTGTTTTTT.

This clonotype was recorded many times. J is TRBJ2-1 and V is TRBV15; 12 positions agree with TRBD2. The junction had 1 base not matched to a gene; V was cut back by 0 bases and J by 7 bases. The CDR3 totals 15 residues. The germline V gene encodes CDR1 LNHNV and CDR2 YYDKDF (reference sequence). The CDR3 bases are TGTGCCACCAGCAGAGATGGACTAGCGGGGAATGAGCAGTTCTTC. It yields the protein CATSRDGLAGNEQFF.

The J gene is TRBJ1-4, the V gene TRBV2; D call uncertain. Germline CDR1 SNHLY, CDR2 FYNNEI. CDR3 size: 14 residues. The V gene lost 6 bases and the J gene lost 5 bases, with 13 bases spanning the gap. CDR3 loop: CASRDKLGNEKLFF. The CDR3 DNA is TGTGCCAGCAGGGATAAGTTAGGCAATGAAAAACTGTTTTTT.

CDR3 nucleotide sequence: TGTGCCAGCAGCCTGGCCCAGGGGGCGGGGGAGCAGTACTTC. It yields the protein CASSLAQGAGEQYF. The chain couples TRBV11-2 to TRBJ2-7, with 8 bases lining up with TRBD1. Germline loops: CDR1 SGHAT, CDR2 FQNNGV. The V gene end was trimmed by 5 bases and the J gene end by 7 bases; junction bases not matched to a gene: 10. CDR3 length: 14 amino acids.

This clonotype has just a few counts. This chain uses TRBV6-6 with TRBJ2-7, with D perhaps TRBD1 or TRBD2 (5 bases each). CDR1 and CDR2 (germline): MNHNY, SVGAGI (reference sequence). Between the trimmed V and J ends, which lost 8 bases and 6 bases, there was a span of 14 bases. This CDR3 contains 12 residues. The CDR3 region is CASAAWGSEQYF. For the CDR3, the DNA is TGTGCCAGCGCGGCTTGGGGGAGCGAGCAGTACTTC.

This sequence joins TRBV6-2 or TRBV6-3 and TRBJ2-7; tentatively, D is TRBD1 or TRBD2 (5 bases each). V was shortened by 6 bases and J by 0 bases, with 12 bases between the two germline ends. Germline CDR1 reads MNHEY; CDR2 reads SVGEGT. The CDR3 runs to 14 residues. CDR3 nucleotides: TGTGCCAGCAGAAACGGGGCGAGCTCCTACGAGCAGTACTTC. It encodes CASRNGASSYEQYF.

This CDR3 is CAIGRGEGETQYF. The CDR3 nucleotides read TGTGCCATCGGACGGGGGGAAGGGGAGACCCAGTACTTC. This chain uses TRBV10-3 with TRBJ2-5; 7 bases map to TRBD2. V was clipped by 8 bases and J by 5 bases; unmatched bases: 8. CDR1 is ENHRY and CDR2 is SYGVKD in the germline V gene. This CDR3 is built from 13 residues.

This chain links TRBV10-3 with TRBJ1-2; 7 bases are shared with TRBD1. Unmatched junction bases numbered 10, after V lost 10 bases and J lost 8 bases. This CDR3 region has 12 residues. Germline lookup yields CDR1 ENHRY and CDR2 SYGVKD. The CDR3 region has the DNA TGTGCCACCACAGGGGTGTCTGGGGGCTACACCTTC. It specifies CATTGVSGGYTF.

This clonotype was observed many times. This chain joins TRBV4-3 and TRBJ1-2; maybe TRBD1 (5 bases). The CDR3 spans 13 residues. The germline gives CDR1 LGHNA, CDR2 YSLEER. With 4 bases removed from V and 4 bases from J, the gap between germline ends came to 10 bases. The CDR3 region has the DNA TGCGCCAGCAGCCGCGCAGGGACCTATGGCTACACCTTC. This gives the protein CASSRAGTYGYTF.

The chain couples TRBV27 to TRBJ2-5; TRBD2 might be the D (5 bases). The germline CDR1 and CDR2 sequences are MNHEY and SMNVEV (reference sequence). V dropped 5 bases and J dropped 7 bases, with 23 bases sitting between them. The CDR3 sequence is 16 residues long. The CDR3, as DNA: TGTGCCAGCAGTACCCGCCTTGGACTGCCCCCCTGGACCCAGTACTTC. Its translation is CASSTRLGLPPWTQYF.

This chain uses TRBV5-5 with TRBJ1-4; TRBD1 matches at 7 bases. Losses at the gene ends were 5 bases for V and 1 base for J; bases not matched to a gene: 5. CDR1 is SGHKS, CDR2 YYEKEE, per germline (reference sequence). CDR3 size: 15 residues. The CDR3 bases are TGTGCCAGCAGGTCATGGGACAGAACTAATGAAAAACTGTTTTTT. It specifies CASRSWDRTNEKLFF.

This clonotype was seen only a few times. The V gene is TRBV29-1, the J gene TRBJ1-1; TRBD1 agrees at 7 bases. The CDR3 covers 11 residues. With V trimmed by 3 bases and J by 13 bases, 8 bases remained unmatched. Germline V gene data show CDR1 as SQVTM and CDR2 as ANQGSEA. CDR3 amino acids: CSVDWTGAVFF. The CDR3 nucleotides read TGCAGCGTTGATTGGACAGGCGCAGTTTTCTTT.

This clonotype has more than one count but fewer than ten. This chain joins TRBV6-1 and TRBJ2-5; tentatively, D is TRBD2 (8 bases). V lost 6 bases and J lost 9, with 23 bases in between. The CDR3 extends over 15 amino acids. In germline, CDR1 is MNHNS, CDR2 SASEGT. The CDR3 DNA reads TGTGCCAGCAGCCCGGGAGGGGGCCGACATAAGTCCCAGTACTTC. Its translation: CASSPGGGRHKSQYF.

This sequence joins TRBV28 and TRBJ2-1; D unresolved. V was pared by 10 bases and J by 8 bases, with 15 bases between. CDR1 is MDHEN and CDR2 is SYDVKM in the germline V gene. The CDR3 is 12 amino acids. This chain's CDR3 is CATQLTGYEQFF. The CDR3 nucleotides are TGTGCCACCCAGTTGACGGGCTATGAGCAGTTCTTC.

V gene TRBV4-1 combines with J gene TRBJ1-1; a weak D match, TRBD1 (6 bases). CDR3 length: 16 amino acids. From germline, CDR1 is MGHRA and CDR2 YSYEKL. V lost 1 base and J 1 base, leaving 13 bases between the germline ends. The CDR3 coding sequence is TGCGCCAGCAGCCAAGTAGTGGAGACAGGGAACACTGAAGCTTTCTTT. The encoded protein is CASSQVVETGNTEAFF.

This clonotype was recorded only once. The rearrangement uses TRBV20-1 and TRBJ2-7; D might be TRBD2 (5 bases). CDR3 length: 14 amino acids. Germline V gene data show CDR1 as DFQATT and CDR2 as SNEGSKA (reference sequence). Trimming cost V 0 bases and J 2 bases, with 11 bases left between them. The CDR3 protein is CSARDRPGTYEQYF. CDR3 in DNA: TGCAGTGCTAGAGATCGGCCGGGAACCTACGAGCAGTACTTC.

The chain links TRBV25-1 to TRBJ2-7; 8 positions match TRBD2. Germline-derived CDR1 and CDR2 are MGHDK and SYGVNS. The CDR3 runs to 13 residues. J lost 6 bases, V lost 5 bases, and 6 bases had no gene match. CDR3 protein: CASSRSGGSEQYF. The CDR3 DNA reads as TGTGCCAGCAGTCGAAGCGGGGGCTCCGAGCAGTACTTC.

This clonotype was observed many times. The chain joins TRBV29-1 to TRBJ2-1, with D perhaps matching TRBD2 (6 bases). Per the germline V gene, CDR1 is SQVTM and CDR2 is ANQGSEA. Trimming removed 5 bases at V and 7 bases at J, with 15 bases between. CDR3 length equals 13 residues. The CDR3 nucleotides are TGCAGCGTTCTTGGAGGGGTCAAGAATGAGCAGTTCTTC. Protein product: CSVLGGVKNEQFF.

This chain links TRBV20-1 with TRBJ2-3; TRBD2 is a possible D gene (5 bases). This CDR3 is 13 amino acids long. Trimming took 3 bases from V and 5 from J, leaving 12 bases between them. The V gene's germline CDR1 is DFQATT and CDR2 SNEGSKA (reference sequence). CDR3 sequence: CSARAVAKDTQYF. The CDR3, as DNA: TGCAGTGCTAGGGCGGTAGCGAAAGATACGCAGTATTTT.

The chain joins TRBV5-1 to TRBJ2-7, with D hard to call. From germline, CDR1 is SGHRS and CDR2 YFSETQ. CDR3 length: 14 amino acids. V dropped 3 bases and J dropped 3 bases, with 13 bases sitting between them. The CDR3 is CASSSSTDNYEQYF. The CDR3 nucleotides read TGCGCCAGCAGCTCCAGTACCGACAACTACGAGCAGTACTTC.

This clonotype was seen many times. V gene TRBV12-3 or TRBV12-4 combines with J gene TRBJ2-3, with D perhaps being TRBD1 or TRBD2 (6 bases each). Trimming took off 0 bases at V and 2 bases at J, with 9 bases between the two ends. This CDR3 comprises 15 residues. The CDR3 sequence: CASSLAGGLTDTQYF. DNA for the CDR3: TGTGCCAGCAGTTTAGCGGGGGGCCTCACAGATACGCAGTATTTT.